This T cell receptor (gamma chain) was recovered during a study of γδ T cells in repeated Plasmodium falciparum infection. Study results and caveats: Compared with Australian children, Malian Vdelta2-negative repertoires seemed more clonal, less diverse, less shared.

Each sorted gammadelta sample had TRG and TRD chains sequenced. TCRdb reran clone calling via CATT on the multiplex PCR reads. The data show roughly 13,000 gamma-chain clones, about 1.5% seen once. Gammadelta T cells were flow-sorted from PBMC into Vgamma9/Vdelta2+ and Vdelta2-negative populations for bulk analysis. The germline gives CDR1 GITISATS, CDR2 ISYDGTV (reference sequence). The CDR3 sequence is 16 residues long. In this sample, this clone turned up many times. The antigen remains unidentified. This DNA's translation differs at residue 13 from TCRdb's protein, which comes from a much larger clone; a read error is likely, and the protein shown is translated from the DNA.

Sequencing was done on a sample of gamma-delta T cells from blood. The J gene is TRGJP, the V gene TRGV9. TCRdb supplies no J gene; here it was assigned by aligning the nucleotide sequence to germline. The TCR originated in a pool of human donors (malaria-infected and uninfected, not separated). CDR3 coding DNA: TGTGCCTTGTGGGAGGGACAAGAGTTGGGCAAAAAAAGCAAGGTATTT. Its translation is CALWEGQELGKKSKVF.